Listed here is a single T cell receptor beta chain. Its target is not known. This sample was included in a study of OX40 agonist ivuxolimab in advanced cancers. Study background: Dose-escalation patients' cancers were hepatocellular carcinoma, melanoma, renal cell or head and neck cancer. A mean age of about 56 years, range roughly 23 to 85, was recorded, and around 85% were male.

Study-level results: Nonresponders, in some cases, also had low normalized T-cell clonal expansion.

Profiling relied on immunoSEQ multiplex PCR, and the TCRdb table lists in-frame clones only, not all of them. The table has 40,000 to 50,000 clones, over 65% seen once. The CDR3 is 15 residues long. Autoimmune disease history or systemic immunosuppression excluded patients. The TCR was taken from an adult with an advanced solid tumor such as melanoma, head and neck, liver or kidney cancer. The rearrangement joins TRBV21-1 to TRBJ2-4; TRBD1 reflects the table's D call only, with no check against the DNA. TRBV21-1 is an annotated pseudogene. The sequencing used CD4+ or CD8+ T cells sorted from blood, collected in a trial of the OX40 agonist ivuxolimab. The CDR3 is CASSSPAHLRGDQYF. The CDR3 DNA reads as TGTGCCAGCAGCAGTCCCGCCCACCTCAGGGGAGATCAGTACTTC.